These 21 T cell receptor beta chains originate from one sample sequenced in a study of cytomegalovirus exposure and HLA in healthy donors. It was with 60 Vbeta and 13 Jbeta primers that the PCR ran. TCRdb keeps only in-frame clones here, not all; method: immunoSEQ multiplex PCR. The repertoire holds about 140,000 clones, 60% to 80% seen once, with approximately 1.5% in the top ten. Sequencing input: PBMCs. These receptors all stem from a female donor in good health and CMV-seronegative.

The rearrangement joins TRBV14 to TRBJ1-2, with a tentative D call TRBD1 (5 bases). Germline assignment: CDR1 SGHDN and CDR2 FVKESK. This CDR3 has 13 amino acids. Between the trimmed V and J ends, which lost 4 bases and 3 bases, there was a span of 9 bases. For the CDR3, the DNA is TGTGCCAGCAGCCCGACAGAGTACTATGGCTACACCTTC. It codes for CASSPTEYYGYTF.

This chain joins TRBV27 and TRBJ2-1, with 7 bases that match TRBD2. CDR3 length: 16 amino acids. The ends lost 0 bases at V and 4 bases at J; junction bases unmatched: 6. Germline CDR1 MNHEY, CDR2 SMNVEV (reference sequence). This chain's CDR3 is CASSLSGGGSYNEQFF. CDR3 coding DNA: TGTGCCAGCAGTTTATCGGGGGGAGGGTCTTACAATGAGCAGTTCTTC.

The genes are TRBV11-2 and TRBJ2-7; D is uncertain. CDR3 length: 13 amino acids. CDR1 and CDR2 (germline): SGHAT, FQNNGV. The V end lost 0 bases, the J end lost 3 bases, and 6 bases lay between the germline ends. This CDR3 is CASSLDTYYEQYF. Here the CDR3 DNA reads TGTGCCAGCAGCTTAGACACATACTACGAGCAGTACTTC. The whole variable domain, remainder taken from reference TRBV11-2 and TRBJ2-7, is EAGVAQSPRYKIIEKRQSVAFWCNPISGHATLYWYQQILGQGPKLLIQFQNNGVVDDSQLPKDRFSAERLKGVDSTLKIQPAKLEDSAVYLCASSLDTYYEQYFGPGTRLTVT.

The chain has TRBV6-1 and TRBJ1-1; D is unclear. Deletions cut 7 bases from V and 4 bases from J, with 13 bases between. CDR1 is MNHNS, CDR2 SASEGT, per germline. CDR3 size: 13 residues. In nucleotides, the CDR3 is TGTGCCAGCATCTACGACGGGAGCACTGAAGCTTTCTTT. Its translation is CASIYDGSTEAFF.

This clone was detected a few times. This chain links TRBV5-6 with TRBJ1-2; perhaps TRBD1 as D (5 bases). The V gene's germline CDR1 is SGHDT and CDR2 YYEEEE. V shed 0 bases and J shed 4 bases, with 13 bases lying between them. The CDR3 totals 15 residues. CDR3 nucleotide sequence: TGTGCCAGCAGCTTGGAAGGAGGGGTCGCCTATGGCTACACCTTC. Translating it yields CASSLEGGVAYGYTF.

The chain carries TRBV12-2 and TRBJ1-2; the table's D gene call, TRBD1, was not cross checked with the DNA. TRBV12-2 is designated a pseudogene. The CDR3 sequence is 22 residues long. The CDR3 DNA sequence: TGTGCAAGTCGCTTTTCCGATGCTGAAAAACAGGTTTATGACAATTTTAACTATGGCTACACCTTC. Amino acid sequence: CASRFSDAEKQVYDNFNYGYTF.

The chain combines TRBV14 with TRBJ2-7; 7 nucleotides match TRBD1. This CDR3 is built from 14 residues. The V and J ends lost 4 bases and 4 bases, in that order; junction bases with no gene match: 7. Germline-derived CDR1 and CDR2 are SGHDN and FVKESK. The CDR3 loop is CASSPPGQRYEQYF. Written as DNA, the CDR3 is TGTGCCAGCAGCCCACCGGGACAGCGGTACGAGCAGTACTTC. The full variable domain, with the rest looked up from reference TRBV14 and TRBJ2-7, is EAGVTQFPSHSVIEKGQTVTLRCDPISGHDNLYWYRRVMGKEIKFLLHFVKESKQDESGMPNNRFLAERTGGTYSTLKVQPAELEDSGVYFCASSPPGQRYEQYFGPGTRLTVT.

The chain couples TRBV5-1 to TRBJ1-2; 8 bases align to TRBD1. CDR1 is SGHRS and CDR2 is YFSETQ in the germline V gene. CDR3 length equals 16 residues. V trimming: 2 bases; J trimming: 0 bases; junction bases outside the gene matches: 6. The CDR3 DNA reads as TGCGCCAGCAGCTTCGGACAGGGTCTCCCTAACTATGGCTACACCTTC. Protein product: CASSFGQGLPNYGYTF.

V gene TRBV7-9 combines with J gene TRBJ1-4; unclear D gene. The ends were cut back, 2 bases at V and 5 bases at J, with 12 bases in the middle. The CDR3 sequence is 15 residues long. CDR1 is SEHNR and CDR2 is FQNEAQ in the germline V gene (reference sequence). CDR3 nucleotide sequence: TGTGCCAGCAGCTTATTATCGGAGCGAAATGAAAAACTGTTTTTT. It translates to CASSLLSERNEKLFF.

The chain is built from TRBV5-6 and TRBJ1-2, with 8 bases matching TRBD1. J was trimmed by 8 bases and V by 2 bases; bases with no gene match: 11. Germline lookup yields CDR1 SGHDT and CDR2 YYEEEE. This CDR3 is 15 amino acids long. The CDR3 DNA follows: TGTGCCAGCAGCTTCCGGGACAGGTTCGTAACGGGCTACACCTTC. Translating gives CASSFRDRFVTGYTF.

This clone was counted a few times. This rearrangement joins TRBV5-6 to TRBJ1-2, with D hard to call. Trimming left V 2 bases short and J 3 bases short, with 14 bases between. CDR3 size: 15 residues. Germline loops: CDR1 SGHDT, CDR2 YYEEEE. CDR3 sequence: CASSLYHIRDYGYTF. The DNA for the CDR3 is TGTGCCAGCAGCTTATACCATATCCGAGACTATGGCTACACCTTC. The full variable domain, completed using reference TRBV5-6 and TRBJ1-2, is DAGVTQSPTHLIKTRGQQVTLRCSPKSGHDTVSWYQQALGQGPQFIFQYYEEEERQRGNFPDRFSGHQFPNYSSELNVNALLLGDSALYLCASSLYHIRDYGYTFGSGTRLTVV.

This chain's CDR3 is CASSFPPPNTEAFF. In DNA form, the CDR3 reads TGCGCCAGCAGCTTCCCCCCCCCTAATACTGAAGCTTTCTTT. V usage is TRBV5-1 and J usage is TRBJ1-1; D unresolved. V was clipped by 2 bases and J by 5 bases, with 13 bases between them. Germline-derived CDR1 and CDR2 are SGHRS and YFSETQ. This CDR3 has 14 residues.

The chain employs TRBV7-9 and TRBJ1-1; no clear D. CDR1 is SEHNR, CDR2 FQNEAQ, per germline (reference sequence). Trimming took 1 base from V and 3 from J, leaving 18 bases between them. CDR3 length equals 17 residues. The CDR3 bases are TGTGCCAGCAGCTTAGGGTTTTCCGGGGATATGGACACTGAAGCTTTCTTT. It yields the protein CASSLGFSGDMDTEAFF.

This clone is a singleton in its sample. The rearrangement uses TRBV27 and TRBJ1-3; D is undetermined. The ends were cut back, 4 bases at V and 0 bases at J, with 7 bases in the middle. In germline, CDR1 is MNHEY, CDR2 SMNVEV (reference sequence). The CDR3 totals 14 residues. The CDR3 coding sequence is TGTGCCAGCAGTTCGGGTACCTCTGGAAACACCATATATTTT. This gives the protein CASSSGTSGNTIYF.

The gene calls are TRBV27 and TRBJ1-2, with a possible D match to TRBD1 (5 bases). CDR1 MNHEY and CDR2 SMNVEV come from the germline V gene (reference sequence). V gave up 4 bases and J gave up 4 bases, with 13 bases separating them. This CDR3 contains 14 residues. CDR3 nucleotide sequence: TGTGCCAGCAGTTCACAGGACACCCGCTATGGCTACACCTTC. It is translated as CASSSQDTRYGYTF.

The chain recombines TRBV21-1 with TRBJ1-1; TRBD1 is taken as the D call from the table, unchecked against the DNA. TRBV21-1 is a pseudogene segment. The CDR3 loop spans 16 amino acids. The CDR3 DNA sequence: TGTGCCAGCAGCCAAATTCGGACAGGGAAGAACACTGAAGCTTTCTTT. This codes for CASSQIRTGKNTEAFF.

The rearrangement links TRBV6-1 to TRBJ2-7, with D perhaps matching TRBD1 (6 bases). The V and J ends lost 4 bases and 3 bases respectively, with 10 bases between them. The CDR3 is 13 residues long. CDR1 MNHNS and CDR2 SASEGT come from the germline V gene. The CDR3 reads CASSVGTNYEQYF. CDR3 coding DNA: TGTGCCAGCAGTGTCGGGACAAACTACGAGCAGTACTTC.

The rearrangement uses TRBV19 and TRBJ2-1; D is possibly TRBD1 (5 bases). The ends were cut back, 8 bases at V and 8 bases at J, with 16 bases in the middle. There are 13 residues in the CDR3. Germline CDR1 and CDR2: LNHDA and SQIVND (reference sequence). CDR3 sequence: CASQRQFNDEQFF. The CDR3 nucleotides are TGTGCCAGTCAGAGACAGTTTAATGATGAGCAGTTCTTC.

The chain links TRBV11-2 to TRBJ2-7; 7 positions match TRBD1. The CDR3 loop spans 16 amino acids. J was trimmed by 5 bases and V by 7 bases; bases with no gene match: 17. Germline CDR1 and CDR2: SGHAT and FQNNGV. CDR3 in amino acids: CASIKIDLMQGDEQYF. Written as DNA, the CDR3 is TGTGCCAGCATCAAAATCGACTTGATGCAGGGGGACGAGCAGTACTTC.

The chain carries TRBV9 and TRBJ2-5, with 11 bases aligning to TRBD2. The CDR3 length is 16 residues. Germline V gene lookup returns CDR1 SGDLS and CDR2 YYNGEE. Unmatched junction bases numbered 10, after V lost 4 bases and J lost 5 bases. Here the CDR3 DNA reads TGTGCCAGCAGCCTATATAGCGGGAGGGCGTACGAGACCCAGTACTTC. It translates to CASSLYSGRAYETQYF.

This clone was seen once. This sequence joins TRBV9 and TRBJ2-6, with a possible D match to TRBD1 (6 bases). Looked up from germline, CDR1 is SGDLS and CDR2 is YYNGEE. The CDR3 is 16 amino acids. Deletions cut 0 bases from V and 3 bases from J, with 10 bases between. CDR3 in amino acids: CASSVVDRFGANVLTF. CDR3 bases: TGTGCCAGCAGCGTAGTAGACAGGTTTGGGGCCAACGTCCTGACTTTC.